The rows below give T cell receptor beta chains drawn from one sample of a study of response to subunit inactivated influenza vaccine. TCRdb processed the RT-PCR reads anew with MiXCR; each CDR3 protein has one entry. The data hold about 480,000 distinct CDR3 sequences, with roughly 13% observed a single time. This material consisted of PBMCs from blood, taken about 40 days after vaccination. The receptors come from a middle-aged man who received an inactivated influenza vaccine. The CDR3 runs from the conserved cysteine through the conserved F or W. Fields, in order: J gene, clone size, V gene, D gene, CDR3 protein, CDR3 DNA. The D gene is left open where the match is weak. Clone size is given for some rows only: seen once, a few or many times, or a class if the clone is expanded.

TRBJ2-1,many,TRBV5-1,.,CASSLSQRNEQFF,TGCGCCAGCAGCTTGAGTCAGCGGAATGAGCAGTTCTTC
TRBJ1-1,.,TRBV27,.,CASTRGLNTEAFF,TGTGCCAGTACCAGGGGTCTGAACACTGAAGCTTTCTTT
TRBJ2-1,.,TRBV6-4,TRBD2,CASSVLAGSYNEQFF,TGTGCCAGCAGTGTTCTAGCGGGGTCCTACAATGAGCAGTTCTTC
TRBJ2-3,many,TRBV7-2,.,CASSLAQVAGADTQYF,TGTGCCAGCAGCTTAGCGCAGGTGGCTGGGGCAGATACGCAGTATTTT
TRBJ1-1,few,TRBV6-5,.,CASSYPGQTQNLNTEAFF,TGTGCCAGCAGTTACCCCGGACAAACACAAAACCTCAACACTGAAGCTTTCTTT
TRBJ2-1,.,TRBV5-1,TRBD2,CASSPISGSVRYNEQFF,TGCGCCAGCAGCCCCATTAGCGGGAGCGTGCGATACAATGAGCAGTTCTTC
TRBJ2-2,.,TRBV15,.,CATSGYFGELFF,TGTGCCACCAGCGGCTACTTCGGGGAGCTGTTTTTT
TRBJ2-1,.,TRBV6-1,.,CASRPEGGSYNEQFF,TGTGCCAGCAGGCCCGAGGGGGGCTCCTACAATGAGCAGTTCTTC
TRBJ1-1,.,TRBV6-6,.,CASSYIGNTEAFF,TGTGCCAGCAGTTACATAGGGAACACTGAAGCTTTCTTT
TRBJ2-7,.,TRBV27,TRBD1,CASSRTGGLYEQYF,TGTGCCAGCAGTAGGACAGGGGGCCTCTACGAGCAGTACTTC
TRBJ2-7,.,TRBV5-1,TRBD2,CASSSAGTAYEQYF,TGCGCCAGCAGCTCAGCGGGGACCGCCTACGAGCAGTACTTC
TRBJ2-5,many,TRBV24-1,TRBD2,CATSETGSGGKGETQYF,TGTGCCACCAGTGAAACTGGTAGCGGGGGCAAAGGAGAGACCCAGTACTTC
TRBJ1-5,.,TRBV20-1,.,CSAGGSYNQPQHF,TGCAGTGCGGGGGGAAGTTACAATCAGCCCCAGCATTTT
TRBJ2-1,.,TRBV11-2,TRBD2,CASSLGGGSFYNEQFF,TGTGCCAGCAGCTTAGGCGGCGGGAGTTTCTACAATGAGCAGTTCTTC
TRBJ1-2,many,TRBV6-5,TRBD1,CASSSTGEGYGYTF,TGTGCCAGCAGTTCAACAGGGGAGGGCTATGGCTACACCTTC
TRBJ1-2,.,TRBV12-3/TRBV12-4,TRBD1,CASSLGQGISGYTF,TGTGCCAGCAGTTTGGGACAGGGGATTTCGGGCTACACCTTC
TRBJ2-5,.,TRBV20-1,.,CSAPRRGRSKETQYF,TGCAGTGCCCCAAGGAGGGGGCGCTCAAAAGAGACCCAGTACTTC
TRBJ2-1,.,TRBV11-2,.,CASSLFRGERIESNEQFF,TGTGCCAGCAGCTTATTTCGCGGCGAGCGGATAGAGAGTAATGAGCAGTTCTTC